This entry lists 15 T cell receptor beta chains sequenced from one sample in a study of PD-1 blockade in classical Hodgkin lymphoma. Clones were read by immunoSEQ multiplex PCR, and TCRdb kept only the in-frame ones, dropping some. Of roughly 150,000 clones listed, about four fifths are singletons. All patients relapsed after autologous stem cell transplantation, and brentuximab vedotin exposure varied. Source: peripheral blood mononuclear cells (PBMCs), taken before the second cycle of nivolumab. These receptors were collected from a human donor with classical Hodgkin lymphoma.

The chain links TRBV9 to TRBJ2-5, with 11 bases identical to TRBD2. This CDR3 region has 15 residues. Germline lookup yields CDR1 SGDLS and CDR2 YYNGEE. Unmatched junction bases numbered 6, after V lost 4 bases and J lost 4 bases. The CDR3 region has the DNA TGTGCCAGCAGCCAACTAGCGGGGGTGGGAGAGACCCAGTACTTC. This codes for CASSQLAGVGETQYF.

This chain joins TRBV4-2 and TRBJ1-6, with 10 bases lining up with TRBD1. The germline gives CDR1 LGHNA, CDR2 YNFKEQ. This CDR3 comprises 14 residues. V was pared by 1 base and J by 14 bases, with 5 bases of the junction left unmatched. For the CDR3, the DNA is TGTGCCAGCAGCCAAGGGGACAGGGGTCTTTCCCTCCACTTT. Translating it yields CASSQGDRGLSLHF.

The chain joins TRBV18 to TRBJ2-3; 13 bases agree with TRBD2. Looked up from germline, CDR1 is KGHSH and CDR2 is LQKENI. V trimming: 1 base; J trimming: 0 bases; junction bases outside the gene matches: 4. This CDR3 comprises 18 residues. CDR3: CASSPLLAGGPSTDTQYF. The CDR3 DNA is TGTGCCAGCTCACCACTACTAGCGGGGGGGCCTAGCACAGATACGCAGTATTTT.

V is TRBV5-5 and J is TRBJ2-3; TRBD2 matches 7 bases. J lost 4 bases, V lost 4 bases, and 12 bases had no gene match. This CDR3 spans 16 amino acids. In germline, CDR1 is SGHKS, CDR2 YYEKEE (reference sequence). The CDR3 DNA is TGTGCCAGCAGCCCCGACGGGGCGGGAGCCGCAGATACGCAGTATTTT. Translated: CASSPDGAGAADTQYF.

This clone was seen more than once but under ten times. This chain uses TRBV27 with TRBJ2-7, with D perhaps matching TRBD1 (5 bases). Germline V gene data show CDR1 as MNHEY and CDR2 as SMNVEV (reference sequence). V dropped 0 bases and J dropped 2 bases, with 8 bases sitting between them. The CDR3 is made up of 14 amino acids. The CDR3 spells CASSLSSGPYEQYF. CDR3 DNA sequence: TGTGCCAGCAGTTTATCGTCAGGGCCCTACGAGCAGTACTTC.

This chain connects TRBV11-3 to TRBJ2-1, with 11 bases fitting TRBD1. With 3 bases clipped from V and 4 bases from J, the junction kept 2 bases outside the gene matches. The CDR3 has 15 amino acids. Germline V gene sequence: CDR1 SGHNT, CDR2 YENEEA. The CDR3 DNA follows: TGTGCCAGCAGCTTTGGACAGGGGGCATACAATGAGCAGTTCTTC. Translation: CASSFGQGAYNEQFF.

The chain employs TRBV30 and TRBJ2-5, with D possibly TRBD1 on 5 matching bases. CDR3 length: 14 residues. Trimming cost V 1 base and J 4 bases, with 13 bases left between them. The germline gives CDR1 GTSNPN, CDR2 SVGIG (reference sequence). The CDR3 sequence: CAWSEGILGETQYF. CDR3 coding DNA: TGTGCCTGGAGTGAGGGGATTTTGGGAGAGACCCAGTACTTC.

The chain combines TRBV7-2 with TRBJ2-3; D possibly corresponds to TRBD1 (5 bases). Germline V gives CDR1 SGHTA, CDR2 FQGNSA. There are 16 residues in the CDR3. The V gene lost 1 base and the J gene lost 0 bases, with 11 bases spanning the gap. This CDR3 is CASSLGTHYSTDTQYF. CDR3 DNA: TGTGCCAGCAGCTTAGGGACACACTATAGCACAGATACGCAGTATTTT. The full variable domain, with the rest looked up from reference TRBV7-2 and TRBJ2-3, is GAGVSQSPSNKVTEKGKDVELRCDPISGHTALYWYRQSLGQGLEFLIYFQGNSAPDKSGLPSDRFSAERTGGSVSTLTIQRTQQEDSAVYLCASSLGTHYSTDTQYFGPGTRLTVL.

V and J are TRBV27 and TRBJ1-4, with 9 bases fitting TRBD1. The V gene end was trimmed by 10 bases and the J gene end by 10 bases; junction bases not matched to a gene: 10. The CDR3 is 13 amino acids. Germline assignment: CDR1 MNHEY and CDR2 SMNVEV (reference sequence). The CDR3 here is CATGRGQGGKLFF. CDR3 in DNA: TGTGCCACCGGCCGGGGACAGGGTGGAAAACTGTTTTTT. Combining the CDR3 with reference TRBV27 and TRBJ1-4 gives the whole variable domain EAQVTQNPRYLITVTGKKLTVTCSQNMNHEYMSWYRQDPGLGLRQIYYSMNVEVTDKGDVPEGYKVSRKEKRNFPLILESPSPNQTSLYFCATGRGQGGKLFFGSGTQLSVL.

This clone was seen a few times. The chain couples TRBV2 to TRBJ1-4; D ambiguous. V was pared by 3 bases and J by 3 bases, with 5 bases between. The germline gives CDR1 SNHLY, CDR2 FYNNEI. The CDR3 is 13 amino acids. The CDR3 sequence is CASSDRPNEKLFF. As DNA, the CDR3 is TGTGCCAGCAGTGATCGGCCTAATGAAAAACTGTTTTTT.

The rearrangement joins TRBV25-1 to TRBJ2-3; TRBD2 aligns across 7 bases. V gave up 4 bases and J gave up 2 bases; unmatched junction bases: 6. CDR1 and CDR2 (germline): MGHDK, SYGVNS. This CDR3 comprises 15 residues. Here the CDR3 reads CASSGYGRLTDTQYF. DNA for the CDR3: TGTGCCAGCAGTGGGTACGGGAGGCTCACAGATACGCAGTATTTT.

V is TRBV29-1 and J is TRBJ1-4; D is perhaps TRBD1 (6 bases). With 6 bases removed from V and 0 bases from J, the gap between germline ends came to 17 bases. Germline V gene data show CDR1 as SQVTM and CDR2 as ANQGSEA. This CDR3 region has 16 residues. The CDR3 loop reads CSVAGTPDPTNEKLFF. The CDR3, as DNA: TGCAGCGTCGCCGGGACACCGGACCCAACTAATGAAAAACTGTTTTTT.

This sequence joins TRBV6-5 and TRBJ1-2; no reliable D call. Trimming took off 2 bases at V and 4 bases at J, with 14 bases between the two ends. The CDR3 is 15 residues long. The germline V gene has CDR1 MNHEY and CDR2 SVGAGI. The CDR3 sequence: CASSYRRGSFYGYTF. The CDR3, as DNA: TGTGCCAGCAGTTACAGGCGGGGTTCCTTCTATGGCTACACCTTC.

This chain joins TRBV9 and TRBJ1-4, with a tentative D call TRBD1 (6 bases). V was cut by 0 bases and J by 8 bases, with 11 bases left in between. This CDR3 spans 14 amino acids. Germline CDR1 reads SGDLS; CDR2 reads YYNGEE. The CDR3 bases are TGTGCCAGCAGCGTAGCGCCGACAGGCGAAAAACTGTTTTTT. Translation: CASSVAPTGEKLFF.

This clone was seen more than once but under ten times. The chain employs TRBV10-3 and TRBJ2-6, with TRBD1 matching 7 bases. V lost 4 bases and J lost 0; bases outside the gene matches: 3. This CDR3 contains 16 residues. Germline V gene data show CDR1 as ENHRY and CDR2 as SYGVKD. The CDR3 DNA is TGTGCCATCAGTGGACAGGGAAACTCTGGGGCCAACGTCCTGACTTTC. The encoded protein is CAISGQGNSGANVLTF.